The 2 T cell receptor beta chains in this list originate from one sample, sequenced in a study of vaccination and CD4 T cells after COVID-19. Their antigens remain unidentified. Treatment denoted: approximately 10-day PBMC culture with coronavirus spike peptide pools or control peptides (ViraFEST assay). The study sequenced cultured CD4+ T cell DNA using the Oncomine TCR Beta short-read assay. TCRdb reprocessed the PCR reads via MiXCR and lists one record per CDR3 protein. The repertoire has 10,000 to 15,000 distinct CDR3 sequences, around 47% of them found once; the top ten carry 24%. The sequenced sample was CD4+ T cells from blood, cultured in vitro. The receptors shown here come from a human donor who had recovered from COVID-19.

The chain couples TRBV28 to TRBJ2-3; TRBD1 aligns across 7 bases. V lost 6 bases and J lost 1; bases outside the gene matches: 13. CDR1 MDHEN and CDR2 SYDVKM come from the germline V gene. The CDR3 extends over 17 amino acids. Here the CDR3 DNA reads TGTGCCAGCAGGCATAACAGGGGTACTTCTGGCACAGATACGCAGTATTTT. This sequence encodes CASRHNRGTSGTDTQYF.

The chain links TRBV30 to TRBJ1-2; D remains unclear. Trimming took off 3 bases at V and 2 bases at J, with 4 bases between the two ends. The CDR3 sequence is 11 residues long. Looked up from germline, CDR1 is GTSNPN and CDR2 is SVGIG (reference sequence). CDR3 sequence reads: CAWSGNYGYTF. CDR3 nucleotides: TGTGCCTGGAGCGGCAACTATGGCTACACCTTC.